What follows are 7 T cell receptor beta chains derived from one specimen sequenced in a study of graft-versus-host responses after intestinal transplantation. Assay used: immunoSEQ multiplex PCR; TCRdb lists only in-frame clones, some missing. The sample lists around 100,000 clones, 93% occurring once. Antigens for these TCRs are unknown. The specimen was unstimulated CD8+ T cells sorted from spleen or lymph node cells, collected before intestinal transplant. All receptors come from a human donor who received an intestinal transplant.

Concerning this clone: Distinct nucleotide sequences in the sample also encode this CDR3. V is TRBV5-1 and J is TRBJ2-3, with TRBD1 matching 7 bases. V shed 5 bases, J shed 5 bases, and the junction held 11 bases outside the gene matches. The CDR3 runs 15 residues. Germline V gives CDR1 SGHRS, CDR2 YFSETQ. The CDR3, as DNA: TGCGCCAGCAGTTCTAGTGACAGGGAGCAAGATACGCAGTATTTT. It yields the protein CASSSSDREQDTQYF.

The chain carries TRBV6-1 and TRBJ2-1; 8 nucleotides align to TRBD2. Germline assignment: CDR1 MNHNS and CDR2 SASEGT. V trimming: 2 bases; J trimming: 1 base; junction bases outside the gene matches: 4. CDR3 length equals 16 residues. The CDR3 is CASSEFGGVSYNEQFF. CDR3 sequence (DNA): TGTGCCAGCAGTGAATTCGGGGGGGTGTCCTACAATGAGCAGTTCTTC.

The V gene is TRBV7-8, the J gene TRBJ1-1, with D perhaps TRBD1 (6 bases). V lost 1 base, J lost 5 bases, and 11 bases lay in between. CDR1 is SGHVS, CDR2 FQNEAQ, per germline. CDR3 length: 14 residues. The chain's CDR3 is CASSLGGGGTEAFF. The CDR3 DNA sequence: TGTGCCAGCAGCTTAGGCGGAGGGGGGACTGAAGCTTTCTTT.

As DNA, the CDR3 is TGTGCCAGCAGCCCCATGAAGGGACAAACTGAAGCTTTCTTT. Translating it yields CASSPMKGQTEAFF. V and J are TRBV9 and TRBJ1-1; possible D gene TRBD1, 6 bases. The CDR3 runs 14 residues. The germline V and J ends were trimmed by 4 bases and 5 bases, with 15 bases remaining between them. Germline V lookup: CDR1 SGDLS, CDR2 YYNGEE.

V and J are TRBV7-9 and TRBJ2-3, with D perhaps TRBD1 (6 bases). Germline lookup yields CDR1 SEHNR and CDR2 FQNEAQ (reference sequence). The CDR3 runs to 17 residues. V dropped 1 base and J dropped 0 bases, with 14 bases sitting between them. The CDR3 sequence: CASSLERRGGSTDTQYF. DNA of the CDR3: TGTGCCAGCAGCTTAGAACGCAGGGGTGGAAGCACAGATACGCAGTATTTT.

The rearrangement links TRBV10-2 to TRBJ2-1; D might be TRBD2 (6 bases). Germline lookup yields CDR1 WSHSY and CDR2 SAAADI. V shed 0 bases and J shed 5 bases, with 11 bases lying between them. The CDR3 contains 15 residues. The CDR3 loop reads CASSESRGLHNEQFF. CDR3 bases: TGCGCCAGCAGTGAGTCACGGGGACTTCACAATGAGCAGTTCTTC.

The V and J genes are TRBV5-6 and TRBJ1-2; D gene ambiguous. The CDR3 runs 15 residues. With 0 bases removed from V and 8 bases from J, the gap between germline ends came to 17 bases. Germline V gives CDR1 SGHDT, CDR2 YYEEEE. The CDR3 coding sequence is TGTGCCAGCAGCTTGGCCGGGTGGGTTATGGACGGCTACACCTTC. Its translation is CASSLAGWVMDGYTF.